This is a list of T cell receptor beta chains from one sample in a study of T cells in Graves' hyperthyroidism and ophthalmopathy. TCRdb analysed the multiplex PCR reads with MiXCR anew, one entry per CDR3 protein. The table includes about 570,000 distinct CDR3 sequences, under 60% detected once. Sequenced material: peripheral blood or thyroid tissue (not recorded which). The receptors were gathered from an adult woman with Graves' disease, either hyperthyroidism or ophthalmopathy (not recorded which). Each CDR3 is given with its conserved first and last residue. A D gene is named only where the DNA matches it firmly. Not every row has a clone size; where given, it reads once, few, many or a size class.

CDR3 length	D gene	V gene	J gene	clone size	CDR3 protein	CDR3 DNA
12	.	TRBV7-9	TRBJ1-2	.	CASSSLEVRYTF	TGTGCCAGCAGCTCCTTAGAGGTCCGCTACACCTTC
16	TRBD2	TRBV6-6	TRBJ2-7	many	CASSYDRGGSFYEQYF	TGTGCCAGCAGTTATGATAGGGGCGGGAGCTTTTACGAGCAGTACTTC
14	.	TRBV7-2	TRBJ1-6	.	CASSQMTGQVTLHF	TGTGCCAGCAGCCAAATGACCGGACAAGTAACCCTCCACTTT
14	.	TRBV5-6	TRBJ1-3	many	CASSFGHTGNTIYF	TGTGCCAGCAGCTTCGGACACACTGGAAACACCATATATTTT
15	.	TRBV24-1	TRBJ2-7	many	CATSDSRVDTYEQYF	TGTGCCACCAGTGATTCCAGGGTAGATACCTACGAGCAGTACTTC
16	TRBD1	TRBV9	TRBJ1-6	.	CARQLWTGTGNSPLHF	TGTGCACGGCAACTCTGGACAGGAACAGGGAATTCACCCCTCCACTTT
13	.	TRBV19	TRBJ1-6	.	CAIWDGGNSPLHF	TGTGCTATTTGGGACGGCGGGAATTCACCCCTCCACTTT
12	TRBD2	TRBV29-1	TRBJ2-5	.	CSGGLAEETQYF	TGCAGCGGGGGACTAGCGGAAGAGACCCAGTACTTC
14	.	TRBV20-1	TRBJ1-3	many	CSAREGGRGNTIYF	TGCAGTGCTAGAGAAGGGGGACGTGGAAACACCATATATTTT
13	.	TRBV3-1	TRBJ1-3	few	CASSQEFEGPKNF	TGTGCCAGCAGCCAAGAATTCGAGGGACCCAAGAACTTT
12	.	TRBV29-1	TRBJ2-2	.	CSTSLGHRGLFF	TGCAGCACTAGCTTGGGCCATCGGGGACTGTTTTTT
15	TRBD1	TRBV12-3/TRBV12-4	TRBJ1-4	many	CASSLVQGAREKLFF	TGTGCCAGCAGTTTAGTTCAGGGGGCGCGGGAAAAACTGTTTTTT
18	TRBD2	TRBV7-9	TRBJ2-7	many	CASSPEGSWLAGGLEQYF	TGTGCCAGCAGCCCCGAGGGGTCCTGGCTAGCGGGAGGCCTCGAGCAGTACTTC
13	TRBD1	TRBV9	TRBJ2-2	.	CASSTGQAGELFF	TGTGCCAGCAGCACAGGACAGGCCGGGGAGCTGTTTTTT
15	.	TRBV4-2	TRBJ2-2	many	CASSLTAINTGELFF	TGTGCCAGCAGCCTAACAGCTATCAACACCGGGGAGCTGTTTTTT
15	TRBD2	TRBV7-2	TRBJ2-7	many	CASSTLRAGVHEQYF	TGTGCCAGCAGCACCCTAAGAGCGGGAGTGCACGAGCAGTACTTC
11	.	TRBV7-2	TRBJ2-7	many	CASSLVAEQYF	TGTGCCAGCAGCTTAGTCGCGGAGCAGTACTTC
12	.	TRBV20-1	TRBJ1-2	.	CSASGRAYGYTF	TGCAGTGCTAGCGGCCGAGCCTATGGCTACACCTTC
13	TRBD1	TRBV6-5	TRBJ1-2	many	CASNRDRGYGYTF	TGTGCCAGCAACCGGGACAGGGGCTATGGCTACACCTTC
12	TRBD1	TRBV15	TRBJ1-1	once	CATRTGHTEAFF	TGTGCCACGCGGACAGGCCACACTGAAGCTTTCTTT
14	.	TRBV7-8	TRBJ2-7	many	CASTLDSASYEQYF	TGTGCCAGCACCCTAGACTCAGCTTCCTACGAGCAGTACTTC
18	.	TRBV7-3	TRBJ2-7	.	CASSSATGGTYAAYEQYF	TGTGCCAGCAGCTCCGCCACCGGGGGAACATACGCAGCCTACGAGCAGTACTTC
12	.	TRBV2	TRBJ1-1	once	CASSEAATEAFF	TGTGCCAGCAGTGAAGCGGCAACTGAAGCTTTCTTT
11	.	TRBV20-1	TRBJ1-1	many	CSARGRGPAFF	TGCAGTGCTAGAGGTAGGGGCCCTGCTTTCTTT
16	.	TRBV14	TRBJ2-7	few	CASSPSGLLFGYEQYF	TGTGCCAGCTCCCCATCGGGGCTTTTATTTGGGTACGAGCAGTACTTC
15	.	TRBV15	TRBJ2-7	.	CATSRVRDGSYEQYF	TGTGCCACCAGCAGAGTACGGGACGGGTCCTACGAGCAGTACTTC
15	TRBD2	TRBV14	TRBJ2-7	many	CASSQVTSGPMEQYF	TGTGCCAGCAGCCAAGTTACTAGCGGACCTATGGAGCAGTACTTC
11	.	TRBV29-1	TRBJ1-2	.	CSVPGNYGYTF	TGCAGCGTCCCCGGGAACTATGGCTACACCTTC
13	.	TRBV19	TRBJ1-1	many	CASSIGSLDEAFF	TGTGCCAGTAGTATCGGGTCCCTGGATGAAGCTTTCTTT
15	.	TRBV20-1	TRBJ1-2	many	CSARNFRTPTDGYTF	TGCAGTGCTAGGAACTTCAGGACACCTACGGATGGCTACACCTTC
17	TRBD1	TRBV16	TRBJ1-6	.	CASSQKFLGQTNSPLHF	TGTGCCAGCAGCCAAAAATTCCTGGGACAGACCAATTCACCCCTCCACTTT
13	TRBD2	TRBV30	TRBJ2-7	.	CAWSQRTSGSQYF	TGTGCCTGGAGCCAGAGGACTAGCGGGAGTCAGTACTTC
14	.	TRBV19	TRBJ2-6	many	CASRGYSGANVLTF	TGTGCCAGTAGGGGGTACTCTGGGGCCAACGTCCTGACTTTC
12	.	TRBV29-1	TRBJ2-7	many	CSVVRGGAEQYF	TGCAGCGTTGTAAGGGGGGGCGCCGAGCAGTACTTC
14	TRBD1	TRBV19	TRBJ1-1	few	CASRTGVSNTEAFF	TGTGCCAGTAGAACAGGGGTGTCGAACACTGAAGCTTTCTTT
14	.	TRBV7-8	TRBJ1-1	.	CASTRGASQTEAFF	TGTGCCAGCACGAGGGGGGCATCTCAGACAGAAGCTTTCTTT
13	TRBD1	TRBV29-1	TRBJ1-4	.	CSVADRDNEKLFF	TGCAGCGTTGCCGACAGGGATAATGAAAAACTGTTTTTT
14	.	TRBV19	TRBJ1-2	many	CASTPRGLDYGYTF	TGTGCCAGCACCCCGCGGGGGTTGGACTATGGCTACACCTTC
16	TRBD1	TRBV10-3	TRBJ2-6	.	CAITETGTSGANVLTF	TGTGCCATCACTGAGACAGGGACATCTGGGGCCAACGTCCTGACTTTC
13	.	TRBV10-2	TRBJ1-5	.	CATTIGGNQPQHF	TGCGCCACCACGATCGGGGGAAACCAGCCCCAGCATTTT
14	.	TRBV24-1	TRBJ2-3	.	CATSDTGITDTQYF	TGTGCCACCAGTGATACCGGGATCACAGATACGCAGTATTTT
15	TRBD2	TRBV7-8	TRBJ2-7	many	CASSQNSGTSGEQYF	TGTGCCAGCAGCCAAAATAGCGGGACCTCGGGCGAGCAGTACTTC
12	.	TRBV29-1	TRBJ1-2	.	CSGSGVDYGYTF	TGCAGCGGTTCAGGGGTGGACTATGGCTACACCTTC
11	.	TRBV29-1	TRBJ2-7	.	CSVSDVYEQYF	TGCAGCGTATCCGACGTTTACGAGCAGTACTTC